The 22 T cell receptor beta chains listed next were all sequenced from one sample in a study of T-cell reconstitution after alpha-beta-depleted transplantation in children. TCRbeta library construction was performed incorporating unique molecular identifiers. One entry per CDR3 protein results from TCRdb running MiXCR on the PCR reads. The sample has almost 400,000 distinct CDR3 sequences; around 21% are singletons. Source: PBMCs from the stem cell graft donor, taken from the stem cell graft. All receptors derive from a human donor who donated a stem cell graft to a child with acute myeloid leukemia.

V gene TRBV18 combines with J gene TRBJ2-3, with TRBD2 matching over 10 bases. The CDR3 sequence is 17 residues long. The germline CDR1 and CDR2 sequences are KGHSH and LQKENI. Trimming took 3 bases from V and 3 from J; bases not matched to a gene: 9. The CDR3 DNA sequence: TGTGCCAGCTCACCCGTCCTAGCGGGAGTAGGGACAGATACGCAGTATTTT. Its translation: CASSPVLAGVGTDTQYF.

The chain recombines TRBV12-3 or TRBV12-4 with TRBJ2-1; 10 nucleotides agree with TRBD1. The CDR3 is 13 residues long. The V gene end was trimmed by 4 bases and the J gene end by 9 bases; junction bases not matched to a gene: 3. CDR3 sequence (DNA): TGTGCCAGCAGTTGGAGGACAGGGGGTGAGCAGTTCTTC. This sequence encodes CASSWRTGGEQFF.

J is TRBJ2-1 and V is TRBV7-9; no clear D gene. The CDR3 has 12 residues. With 0 bases removed from V and 15 bases from J, the gap between germline ends came to 12 bases. In germline, CDR1 is SEHNR, CDR2 FQNEAQ (reference sequence). Written as DNA, the CDR3 is TGTGCCAGCAGCTTAGCCGGCGGTTATCGGTTCTTC. Protein product: CASSLAGGYRFF.

This clonotype was observed a few times. The V gene is TRBV6-2 or TRBV6-3, the J gene TRBJ2-1; D remains ambiguous. Germline loops: CDR1 MNHEY, CDR2 SVGEGT. The CDR3 has 13 amino acids. Trimming left V 5 bases short and J 10 bases short, with 15 bases between. CDR3 residues: CASSQSDPEEQFF. In nucleotides, the CDR3 is TGTGCCAGCAGTCAATCGGACCCCGAGGAGCAGTTCTTC.

This clonotype was picked up many times. The chain joins TRBV6-1 to TRBJ1-5; D call uncertain. The CDR3 extends over 13 amino acids. V shed 2 bases and J shed 7 bases, with 9 bases lying between them. From germline, CDR1 is MNHNS and CDR2 SASEGT. Here the CDR3 reads CASSEMVGQPQHF. In DNA form, the CDR3 reads TGTGCCAGCAGTGAAATGGTAGGGCAGCCCCAGCATTTT.

In this sample, this clonotype turned up a few times. This sequence joins TRBV4-2 and TRBJ1-1; perhaps TRBD1 as D (5 bases). CDR3 length: 15 residues. Per the germline V gene, CDR1 is LGHNA and CDR2 is YNFKEQ. Trimming removed 2 bases at V and 5 bases at J, with 15 bases between. The CDR3 sequence: CASSQRFAGRTEAFF. The DNA of the CDR3 is TGTGCCAGCAGCCAACGATTCGCAGGGCGGACTGAAGCTTTCTTT.

The chain uses TRBV5-1 and TRBJ2-3, with TRBD2 as a possible D gene (5 bases). With 5 bases removed from V and 2 bases from J, the gap between germline ends came to 12 bases. The CDR3 runs 14 residues. The germline V gene has CDR1 SGHRS and CDR2 YFSETQ. CDR3 sequence reads: CASRLAPDTDTQYF. CDR3 nucleotide sequence: TGCGCCAGCAGGCTAGCACCCGACACAGATACGCAGTATTTT.

The CDR3 reads CASSQVFAKTNEKLFF. CDR3 nucleotides: TGCGCCAGCAGCCAAGTTTTTGCTAAGACTAATGAAAAACTGTTTTTT. The chain couples TRBV4-1 to TRBJ1-4; D ambiguous. This CDR3 contains 16 residues. V was cut by 1 base and J by 2 bases, with 11 bases left in between. Germline CDR1 reads MGHRA; CDR2 reads YSYEKL.

This clonotype turned up a few times. The CDR3 nucleotides read TGCAGTGCCCCCGGGACAGGGAACACAGATACGCAGTATTTT. It encodes CSAPGTGNTDTQYF. The chain has TRBV20-1 and TRBJ2-3; 9 bases map to TRBD1. The CDR3 length is 14 residues. The V and J ends lost 6 bases and 2 bases, in that order; junction bases with no gene match: 6. Germline V gene lookup returns CDR1 DFQATT and CDR2 SNEGSKA (reference sequence).

V and J are TRBV7-9 and TRBJ2-3, with D possibly being TRBD2 (5 bases). Germline V gives CDR1 SEHNR, CDR2 FQNEAQ (reference sequence). With 7 bases removed from V and 1 base from J, the gap between germline ends came to 15 bases. CDR3 length: 15 amino acids. The chain's CDR3 is CASTVSEGGTDTQYF. The CDR3 region has the DNA TGTGCCAGCACCGTATCAGAGGGCGGCACAGATACGCAGTATTTT.

This clonotype was observed a handful of times. V is TRBV7-9 and J is TRBJ2-7, with 9 bases lining up with TRBD2. The CDR3 runs to 14 residues. CDR1 SEHNR and CDR2 FQNEAQ come from the germline V gene (reference sequence). The V and J ends lost 5 bases and 6 bases, in that order; junction bases with no gene match: 8. The CDR3 sequence is CASSPGTSFFEQYF. CDR3 DNA: TGTGCCAGCAGCCCCGGGACTAGCTTCTTCGAGCAGTACTTC.

The rearrangement links TRBV24-1 to TRBJ2-1; D is perhaps TRBD2 (5 bases). CDR3 size: 16 residues. V was cut by 2 bases and J by 8 bases, with 18 bases left in between. In germline, CDR1 is KGHDR, CDR2 SFDVKD. The CDR3 here is CATSDSLANLQDEQFF. The CDR3 nucleotides read TGTGCCACCAGTGATTCCCTAGCCAACCTACAAGATGAGCAGTTCTTC.

This clonotype turned up a few times. This chain links TRBV20-1 with TRBJ2-7; the D is unclear. The length of the CDR3 is 13 residues. The germline CDR1 and CDR2 sequences are DFQATT and SNEGSKA (reference sequence). V was clipped by 5 bases and J by 3 bases, with 14 bases between them. CDR3 loop: CSALDEASYEQYF. The CDR3 DNA reads as TGCAGTGCTCTCGATGAAGCGAGCTACGAGCAGTACTTC.

The rearrangement joins TRBV20-1 to TRBJ1-6, with 7 bases matching TRBD1. This CDR3 comprises 14 residues. With V trimmed by 0 bases and J by 9 bases, 5 bases remained unmatched. Germline V gene data show CDR1 as DFQATT and CDR2 as SNEGSKA (reference sequence). The CDR3 nucleotides are TGCAGTGCTAGAGATGGGACAGTACTTTCACCCCTCCACTTT. Its protein is CSARDGTVLSPLHF.

This clonotype has just a few counts. This sequence joins TRBV12-3 or TRBV12-4 and TRBJ2-7; D unresolved. V lost 3 bases, J lost 6 bases, and 9 bases lay in between. The CDR3 loop spans 12 amino acids. DNA of the CDR3: TGTGCCAGCAGTTTTTTGGGCGGCGAGCAGTACTTC. This sequence encodes CASSFLGGEQYF.

This clonotype was recorded at least ten times. The chain links TRBV29-1 to TRBJ1-3; D ambiguous. Germline lookup yields CDR1 SQVTM and CDR2 ANQGSEA. This CDR3 region has 16 residues. V lost 7 bases, J lost 0 bases, and 19 bases lay in between. Written as DNA, the CDR3 is TGCAGCGCACTAAGGTCCACTTACTCCTCTGGAAACACCATATATTTT. Translating it yields CSALRSTYSSGNTIYF.

This clonotype was detected many times. The chain combines TRBV5-1 with TRBJ2-7; 11 bases align to TRBD1. J lost 6 bases, V lost 3 bases, and 5 bases had no gene match. Germline CDR1 and CDR2: SGHRS and YFSETQ. This CDR3 contains 14 residues. CDR3: CASSSSGTGGEQYF. CDR3 in DNA: TGCGCCAGCAGCTCCTCCGGGACAGGGGGCGAGCAGTACTTC.

This clonotype came up many times. V and J are TRBV24-1 and TRBJ2-1; D call uncertain. V lost 7 bases, J lost 6 bases, and 12 bases lay in between. CDR3 length: 13 residues. Germline values: CDR1 KGHDR, CDR2 SFDVKD. The CDR3, as DNA: TGTGCCACCAGCGGCTGGCGGATCAATGAGCAGTTCTTC. Residues: CATSGWRINEQFF.

V usage is TRBV5-1 and J usage is TRBJ2-1; 10 positions match TRBD1. The CDR3 covers 12 residues. Germline trimming cut 7 bases from V and 6 bases from J; bases unmatched to any gene: 1. Germline-derived CDR1 and CDR2 are SGHRS and YFSETQ. The CDR3 nucleotides are TGCGCCAGCGGACAGGGGGGCAATGAGCAGTTCTTC. Translating it yields CASGQGGNEQFF.

This clonotype was counted many times. V gene TRBV29-1 combines with J gene TRBJ2-7; 9 bases agree with TRBD1. CDR1 and CDR2 (germline): SQVTM, ANQGSEA. V was pared by 0 bases and J by 1 base, with 4 bases of the junction left unmatched. CDR3 length: 15 amino acids. As DNA, the CDR3 is TGCAGCGTTGAAGATGACGACAGGGGGTCCTACGAGCAGTACTTC. This translates into CSVEDDDRGSYEQYF.

This clonotype has just a few counts. J is TRBJ2-1 and V is TRBV7-2; TRBD2 agrees at 10 bases. The CDR3 runs to 15 residues. Losses at the gene ends were 5 bases for V and 7 bases for J; bases not matched to a gene: 8. CDR1 and CDR2 from the germline V gene are SGHTA and FQGNSA. CDR3 region: CASSSSGRASNEQFF. CDR3 coding DNA: TGTGCCAGCAGCAGCAGCGGGAGGGCGTCAAATGAGCAGTTCTTC.

The table lists this clonotype with a few counts. V usage is TRBV29-1 and J usage is TRBJ2-1; 11 bases agree with TRBD1. The CDR3 is 15 amino acids. The germline V gene has CDR1 SQVTM and CDR2 ANQGSEA. The trim removed 4 bases at V and 7 bases at J, leaving 9 bases unmatched. In nucleotides, the CDR3 is TGCAGCGTTGGTACCGGGACAGGGGGGTCGAATGAGCAGTTCTTC. This codes for CSVGTGTGGSNEQFF.